These T cell receptor beta chains were read from a single sample in a study of vaccination effects on CD4 cells after COVID-19. Which antigens these TCRs recognize remains unknown. Using immunoSEQ multiplex PCR, the repertoire was profiled, and TCRdb retains in-frame clones only, with some absent. The table lists about 43,000 clones, around 77% of them singletons. Sample: CD4+ T cells from PBMCs cultured with SARS-CoV-2 spike peptides, taken before COVID-19 vaccination. All receptors derive from a human donor who received a COVID-19 vaccine. CDR3s include the opening cysteine and the closing phenylalanine or tryptophan. The D gene is left open where the match is weak. Clone size is stated in some rows and not others, as once, few, many or a class when expanded.

TRBV30,NA,NA,TRBJ1-2,CAWSLILRDIEDGYTF,TGTGCCTGGAGTCTAATCTTACGGGACATTGAGGATGGCTACACCTTC
TRBV6-4,NA,TRBD1,TRBJ1-2,CASSEYAGGIDGYTF,TGTGCCAGCAGTGAATACGCAGGGGGAATTGATGGCTACACCTTC
TRBV24-1,NA,NA,TRBJ2-3,CATSDTTGFGTDTQYF,TGTGCCACCAGTGACACGACAGGATTTGGCACAGATACGCAGTATTTT
TRBV3-1/TRBV3-2,NA,NA,TRBJ1-3,CASSQETGSAIYF,TGTGCCAGCAGCCAAGAAACGGGAAGCGCCATATATTTT
TRBV2,NA,TRBD1,TRBJ1-5,CASSGPRGLLSNQPQHF,TGTGCCAGCAGTGGACCCAGGGGGCTTTTGAGCAATCAGCCCCAGCATTTT
TRBV5-1,once,TRBD2,TRBJ2-5,CASSLGPGGQETQYF,TGCGCCAGCAGCTTGGGGCCGGGGGGACAAGAGACCCAGTACTTC
TRBV14,NA,TRBD2,TRBJ2-3,CASPGGSGLSTDTQYF,TGTGCCAGCCCCGGGGGTAGCGGGCTAAGCACAGATACGCAGTATTTT
TRBV5-1,NA,TRBD2,TRBJ2-3,CASEAGLGTDTQYF,TGCGCCAGCGAAGCGGGGCTAGGCACAGATACGCAGTATTTT
TRBV6-5,NA,NA,TRBJ2-2,CASSRLIINTGELFF,TGTGCCAGCAGCCGACTAATAATTAACACCGGGGAGCTGTTTTTT
TRBV6-5,NA,NA,TRBJ1-5,CASTRSNQPQHF,TGTGCCAGCACTCGGAGCAATCAGCCCCAGCATTTT
TRBV6-2/TRBV6-3,NA,NA,TRBJ2-2,CASSYFLGFKFSGELFF,TGTGCCAGCAGTTATTTCTTGGGGTTTAAGTTCTCCGGGGAGCTGTTTTTT
TRBV10-3,NA,NA,TRBJ2-1,CAISQGSTDEQFF,TGTGCCATCAGTCAGGGTAGTACCGATGAGCAGTTCTTC
TRBV24-1,NA,NA,TRBJ1-1,CATSDSGANTEAFF,TGTGCCACCAGTGATTCCGGCGCAAACACTGAAGCTTTCTTT
TRBV7-9,few,NA,TRBJ2-6,CASSLAEGATSGANVLTF,TGTGCCAGCAGCTTAGCGGAGGGGGCGACATCTGGGGCCAACGTCCTGACTTTC
TRBV29-1,NA,NA,TRBJ1-2,CSVARQVLNYGYTF,TGCAGCGTAGCCCGACAGGTTCTTAACTATGGCTACACCTTC
TRBV5-1,NA,NA,TRBJ2-1,CASSSGGRYNEQFF,TGCGCCAGCAGCTCGGGGGGCAGATACAATGAGCAGTTCTTC
TRBV25-1,NA,NA,TRBJ1-1,CASSDAQTGNTEAFF,TGTGCCAGCAGTGATGCCCAGACAGGGAACACTGAAGCTTTCTTT
TRBV9,NA,NA,TRBJ1-3,CASSVLKGGSGNTIYF,TGTGCCAGCAGCGTATTAAAAGGGGGCTCTGGAAACACCATATATTTT
TRBV3-1/TRBV3-2,NA,NA,TRBJ2-3,CASSHLRGRGTDTQYF,TGTGCCAGCAGCCATCTGAGGGGCAGGGGCACAGATACGCAGTATTTT
TRBV24-1,NA,NA,TRBJ2-1,CATSDYQNHEQFF,TGTGCCACCAGTGACTACCAAAACCATGAGCAGTTCTTC
TRBV3-1/TRBV3-2,NA,NA,TRBJ2-5,CASRNRRSTGQETQYF,TGTGCCAGCAGGAACCGACGGAGCACGGGTCAAGAGACCCAGTACTTC
TRBV10-3,NA,TRBD1,TRBJ1-1,CAISFGTGEAEAFF,TGTGCCATCAGCTTTGGGACAGGGGAGGCTGAAGCTTTCTTT
TRBV10-1,NA,TRBD2,TRBJ2-1,CASSDLTGLFYNEQFF,TGCGCCAGCAGTGATCTGACGGGACTATTCTACAATGAGCAGTTCTTC
TRBV7-3,NA,TRBD2,TRBJ2-1,CASSPGGGSYNEQFF,TGTGCCAGCAGCCCGGGGGGGGGATCCTACAATGAGCAGTTCTTC
TRBV5-6,once,NA,TRBJ1-1,CASSLEANTEAFF,TGTGCCAGCAGCTTGGAGGCGAACACTGAAGCTTTCTTT